This is a list of T cell receptor beta chains from one sample in a study of shared clonotypes between healthy human individuals. Sequencing used immunoSEQ multiplex PCR; TCRdb keeps in-frame clones, though not all of them. Among under 2.5 million clones listed, 80% to 95% were seen once. Sample: naive CD4+ T cells from PBMCs. The source is a man aged 18-30 years in good health. Some clones in this sample may be carry-over from other donors' samples. Each CDR3 is given with its conserved first and last residue. Each record gives: J gene, D gene, clone size, V gene, CDR3 protein, CDR3 DNA. The D gene is left open where the match is weak. Clone sizes are given selectively: once, few, many, or a class where the clone is expanded.

TRBJ2-1 | - | once | TRBV18 | CASSPLGTGRKVVNEQFF | TGTGCCAGCTCACCACTGGGCACAGGAAGAAAAGTGGTCAATGAGCAGTTCTTC
TRBJ1-2 | - | - | TRBV28 | CASSSAGINYGYTF | TGTGCCAGCAGTTCCGCCGGGATTAACTATGGCTACACCTTC
TRBJ1-4 | - | - | TRBV28 | CATYNEKLFF | TGTGCCACATATAATGAAAAACTGTTTTTT
TRBJ2-1 | TRBD2 | - | TRBV10-3 | CAISEREGLHEQFF | TGTGCCATCAGTGAGCGGGAGGGCCTCCATGAGCAGTTCTTC
TRBJ2-3 | TRBD1 | - | TRBV11-2 | CASSSWTGGTDTQYF | TGTGCCAGCAGCTCATGGACAGGGGGCACAGATACGCAGTATTTT
TRBJ1-1 | - | - | TRBV18 | CASSPGFMNTEAFF | TGTGCCAGCTCACCCGGGTTTATGAACACTGAAGCTTTCTTT
TRBJ1-1 | - | - | TRBV7-2 | CASSRSGIQVQAFF | TGTGCCAGCAGTCGTTCCGGCATCCAGGTCCAAGCTTTCTTT
TRBJ2-6 | - | - | TRBV5-1 | CASSFGGPGANVLTF | TGCGCCAGCAGCTTCGGCGGGCCTGGGGCCAACGTCCTGACTTTC
TRBJ1-5 | TRBD1 | few | TRBV19 | CASSPGQGGQPQHF | TGTGCCAGTAGCCCGGGACAGGGTGGTCAGCCCCAGCATTTT
TRBJ1-5 | - | few | TRBV2 | CASSERRDQPQHF | TGTGCCAGCAGTGAACGCAGGGATCAGCCCCAGCATTTT
TRBJ2-7 | TRBD2 | - | TRBV6-1 | CASSRTSGTTYEQYF | TGTGCCAGCAGTCGGACTAGCGGGACGACCTACGAGCAGTACTTC
TRBJ2-2 | - | - | TRBV5-1 | CASSFSGAINTGELFF | TGCGCCAGCAGCTTTTCGGGGGCGATAAACACCGGGGAGCTGTTTTTT
TRBJ2-7 | TRBD1 | - | TRBV2 | CASRGTGGYEQYF | TGTGCCAGCAGGGGGACAGGGGGTTACGAGCAGTACTTC
TRBJ1-2 | - | once | TRBV6-4 | CASSDPGDFNYGYTF | TGTGCCAGCAGTGACCCCGGAGATTTTAACTATGGCTACACCTTC
TRBJ1-3 | TRBD1 | - | TRBV28 | CASSLSGQGGLPGQGGNTIYF | TGTGCCAGCAGTTTATCAGGACAGGGAGGCCTCCCCGGGCAGGGAGGAAACACCATATATTTT
TRBJ2-5 | - | - | TRBV15 | CATSRSETQYF | TGTGCCACCAGCAGGTCGGAGACCCAGTACTTC
TRBJ1-5 | - | - | TRBV10-3 | CAISESDSPRLNQPQHF | TGTGCCATCAGTGAATCTGACAGTCCGAGATTGAATCAGCCCCAGCATTTT
TRBJ1-1 | - | - | TRBV7-3 | CASSIGGIPEAFF | TGTGCCAGCAGCATCGGGGGCATCCCTGAAGCTTTCTTT
TRBJ1-1 | - | - | TRBV2 | CASSEARGGGGTEAFF | TGTGCCAGCAGTGAAGCGCGGGGGGGCGGTGGGACTGAAGCTTTCTTT
TRBJ2-5 | - | - | TRBV6-1 | CASSGDRFGETQYF | TGTGCCAGCAGCGGGGATCGATTTGGAGAGACCCAGTACTTC
TRBJ2-7 | - | - | TRBV10-3 | CAISESTGRTAYEQYF | TGTGCCATCAGTGAGTCGACTGGTCGGACAGCCTACGAGCAGTACTTC
TRBJ2-1 | - | - | TRBV11-3 | CASSTYSEGDEQFF | TGTGCCAGCAGCACCTATAGCGAAGGGGATGAGCAGTTCTTC
TRBJ2-1 | TRBD1 | once | TRBV6-5 | CASSYSPTGVDEQFF | TGTGCCAGCAGTTACTCCCCGACAGGGGTCGATGAGCAGTTCTTC
TRBJ1-1 | - | - | TRBV4-1 | CASSQEDRNTEAFF | TGCGCCAGCAGCCAGGAGGACAGGAACACTGAAGCTTTCTTT